This T cell receptor (beta chain) emerged from a study of T cells after yellow fever vaccination. Findings of the study overall: Just a small share of clonotypes turned up in the CD4 compartment as well as the CD8 compartment.

This clonotype was counted many times. Its antigen is unidentified. The 5'RACE template-switching step produced TCR cDNA and added a universal primer site and UMIs. TCRdb reprocessed the 5' RACE reads with MiXCR, giving one entry per CDR3 protein. The table lists about 68,000 distinct CDR3 sequences, under 8% of them singletons. Germline V gene lookup returns CDR1 LNHNV and CDR2 YYDKDF (reference sequence). This CDR3 comprises 14 residues. Trimming took 1 base from V and 3 from J, leaving 9 bases between them. Sequenced here: CD8+ T cells sorted from PBMCs, sampled roughly 47 days after the first yellow fever vaccination. This clonotype originated in a young man who received the YFV17D yellow fever vaccine. The chain combines TRBV15 with TRBJ2-5; no definite D call. This CDR3 reads CATSRGKLKETQYF. CDR3 sequence (DNA): TGTGCCACCAGCAGAGGGAAGCTAAAAGAGACCCAGTACTTC. The full variable domain, completed using reference TRBV15 and TRBJ2-5, is DAMVIQNPRYQVTQFGKPVTLSCSQTLNHNVMYWYQQKSSQAPKLLFHYYDKDFNNEADTPDNFQSRRPNTSFCFLDIRSPGLGDTAMYLCATSRGKLKETQYFGPGTRLLVL.